This TCR beta chain was observed in a study of immune characterization of retroperitoneal liposarcoma. A single record per CDR3 protein comes from TCRdb applying MiXCR to the PCR reads. The data show approximately 10,000 distinct CDR3 sequences, around a quarter seen once. This CDR3 contains 14 residues. Looked up from germline, CDR1 is SGHNT and CDR2 is YENEEA. This clonotype appeared a single time. Given a much more abundant clone one base away, this may be a read error. Material: tumor tissue. This chain joins TRBV11-3 and TRBJ2-6; D uncertain. The J call may be faulty, since TRBJ2-7 better matches the DNA end. The source is a male donor with retroperitoneal liposarcoma. CDR3 region: CASSPPWNPYEQYF. For the CDR3, the DNA is TGTGCCAGCAGCCCCCCCTGGAACCCCTACGAGCAGTACTTC.